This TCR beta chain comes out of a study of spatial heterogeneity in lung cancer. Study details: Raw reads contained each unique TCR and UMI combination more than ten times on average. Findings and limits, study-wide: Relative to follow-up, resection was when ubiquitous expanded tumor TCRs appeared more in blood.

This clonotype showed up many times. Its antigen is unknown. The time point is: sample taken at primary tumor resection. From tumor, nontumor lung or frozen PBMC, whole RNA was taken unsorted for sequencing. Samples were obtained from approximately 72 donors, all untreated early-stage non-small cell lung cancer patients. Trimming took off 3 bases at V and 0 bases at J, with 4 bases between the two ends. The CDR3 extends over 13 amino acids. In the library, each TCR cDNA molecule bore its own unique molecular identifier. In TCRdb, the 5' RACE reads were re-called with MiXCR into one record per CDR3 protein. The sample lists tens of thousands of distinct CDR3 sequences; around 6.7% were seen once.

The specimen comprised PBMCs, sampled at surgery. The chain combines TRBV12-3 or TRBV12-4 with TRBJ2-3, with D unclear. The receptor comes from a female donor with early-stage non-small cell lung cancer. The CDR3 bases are TGTGCCAGCAGTTTGGTTAGCACAGATACGCAGTATTTT. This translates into CASSLVSTDTQYF.